This TCR beta chain was captured in a study of control samples from healthy donors and cancer patients. This clone has just a few counts. The V end lost 1 base, the J end lost 3 bases, and 9 bases lay between the germline ends. The CDR3 is 14 residues long. CDR1 is WSHSY, CDR2 SAAADI, per germline. The data were produced by immunoSEQ multiplex PCR, yet TCRdb's version contains in-frame clones alone and is incomplete. The sample includes 100,000 to 150,000 clones, over 75% of them seen just once. The material sequenced was blood. V gene TRBV10-2 combines with J gene TRBJ2-5; D is uncertain. This TCR was sampled from a man between 18 and 29 years old in good health. Written as DNA, the CDR3 is TGCGCCAGCAGTGAGTACCGGTCCAAAGAGACCCAGTACTTC. Protein: CASSEYRSKETQYF.